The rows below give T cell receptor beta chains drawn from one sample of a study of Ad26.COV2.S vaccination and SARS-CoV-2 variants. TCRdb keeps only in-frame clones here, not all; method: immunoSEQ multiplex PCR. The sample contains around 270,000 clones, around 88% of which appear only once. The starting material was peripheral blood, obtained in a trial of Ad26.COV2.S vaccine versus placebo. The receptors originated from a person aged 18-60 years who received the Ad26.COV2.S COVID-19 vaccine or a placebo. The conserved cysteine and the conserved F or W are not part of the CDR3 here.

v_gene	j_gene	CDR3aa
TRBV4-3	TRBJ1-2	ASSQIDRAYGYT
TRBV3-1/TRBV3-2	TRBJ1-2	ASSQATSDYGYT
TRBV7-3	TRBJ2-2	ASRPGATGELF
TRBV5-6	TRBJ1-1	ASTPVPAEMNTEAF
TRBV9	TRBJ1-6	ASSASGQGQSPLH
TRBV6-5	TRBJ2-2	ASTRLVGNTGELF
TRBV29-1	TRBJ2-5	SVSRDSGGGETQY
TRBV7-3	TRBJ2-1	ASSLEAGASYNEQF
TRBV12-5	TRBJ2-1	ASGLARVNEQF
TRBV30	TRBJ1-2	AWTPDRAAYGYT
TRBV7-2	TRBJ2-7	ASSAGQVSYEQY
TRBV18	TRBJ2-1	ASSPPLAGGLTYNEQF
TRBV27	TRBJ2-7	ASWGQGSAYEQY
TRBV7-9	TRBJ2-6	ASSLQGAANVLT
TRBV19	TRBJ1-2	ATSWAADYGYT
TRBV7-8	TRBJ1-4	ASSLWGDNEKLF
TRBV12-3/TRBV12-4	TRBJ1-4	ASHRGANEKLF
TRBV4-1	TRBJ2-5	ASSRGRTSGTGETQY
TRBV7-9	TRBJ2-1	ASSLVVSYNEQF
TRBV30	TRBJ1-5	AWSVAENQPQH
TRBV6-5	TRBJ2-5	ASSTRYQETQY